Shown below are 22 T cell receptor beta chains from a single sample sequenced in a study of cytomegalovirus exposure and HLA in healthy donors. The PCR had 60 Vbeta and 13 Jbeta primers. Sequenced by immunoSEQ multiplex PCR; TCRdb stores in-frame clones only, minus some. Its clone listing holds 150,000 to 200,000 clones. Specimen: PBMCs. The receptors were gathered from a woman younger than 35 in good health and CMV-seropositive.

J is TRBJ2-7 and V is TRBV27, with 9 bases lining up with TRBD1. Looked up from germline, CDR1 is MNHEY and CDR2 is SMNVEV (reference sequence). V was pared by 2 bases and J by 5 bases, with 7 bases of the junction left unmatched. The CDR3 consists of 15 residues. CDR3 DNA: TGTGCCAGCAGTTTACAGACAGGGGGTCGGGACGAGCAGTACTTC. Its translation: CASSLQTGGRDEQYF.

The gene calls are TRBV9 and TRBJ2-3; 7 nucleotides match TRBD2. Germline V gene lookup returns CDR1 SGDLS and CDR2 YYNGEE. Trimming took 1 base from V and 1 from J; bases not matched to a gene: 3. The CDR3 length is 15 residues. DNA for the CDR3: TGTGCCAGCAGCGTACGTCGGGGGGGCACAGATACGCAGTATTTT. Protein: CASSVRRGGTDTQYF. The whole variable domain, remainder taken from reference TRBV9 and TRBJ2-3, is DSGVTQTPKHLITATGQRVTLRCSPRSGDLSVYWYQQSLDQGLQFLIQYYNGEERAKGNILERFSAQQFPDLHSELNLSSLELGDSALYFCASSVRRGGTDTQYFGPGTRLTVL.

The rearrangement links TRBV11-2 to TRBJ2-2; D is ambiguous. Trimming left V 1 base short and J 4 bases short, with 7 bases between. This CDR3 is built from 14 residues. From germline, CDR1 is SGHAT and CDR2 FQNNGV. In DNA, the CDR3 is TGTGCCAGCAGCTTAGGGGCAGCCACCGGGGAGCTGTTTTTT. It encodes CASSLGAATGELFF.

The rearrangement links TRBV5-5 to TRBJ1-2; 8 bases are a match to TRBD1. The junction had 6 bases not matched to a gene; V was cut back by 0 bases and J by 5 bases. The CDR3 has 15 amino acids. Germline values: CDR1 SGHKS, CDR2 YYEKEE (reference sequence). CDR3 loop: CASSLVSGTGYGYTF. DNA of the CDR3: TGTGCCAGCAGCTTGGTATCCGGGACAGGTTATGGCTACACCTTC.

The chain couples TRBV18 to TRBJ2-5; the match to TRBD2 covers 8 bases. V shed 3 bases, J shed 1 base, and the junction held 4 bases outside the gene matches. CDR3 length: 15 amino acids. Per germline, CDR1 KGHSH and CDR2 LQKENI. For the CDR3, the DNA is TGTGCCAGCTCACCGAAAAGCGGGGGCCAAGAGACCCAGTACTTC. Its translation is CASSPKSGGQETQYF.

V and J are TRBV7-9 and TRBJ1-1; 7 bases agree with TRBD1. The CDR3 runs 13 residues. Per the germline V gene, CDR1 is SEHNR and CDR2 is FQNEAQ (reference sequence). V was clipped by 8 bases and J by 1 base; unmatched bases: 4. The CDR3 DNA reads TGTGCCAGCTGCCGGACAGGGAACACTGAAGCTTTCTTT. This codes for CASCRTGNTEAFF. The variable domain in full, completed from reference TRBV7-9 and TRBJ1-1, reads DTGVSQNPRHKITKRGQNVTFRCDPISEHNRLYWYRQTLGQGPEFLTYFQNEAQLEKSRLLSDRFSAERPKGSFSTLEIQRTEQGDSAMYLCASCRTGNTEAFFGQGTRLTVV.

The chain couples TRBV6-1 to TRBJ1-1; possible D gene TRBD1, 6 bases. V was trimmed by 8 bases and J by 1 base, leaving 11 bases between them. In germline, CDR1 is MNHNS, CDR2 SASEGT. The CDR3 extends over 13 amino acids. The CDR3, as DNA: TGTGCCAGCCACAGGGCCTCGAACACTGAAGCTTTCTTT. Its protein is CASHRASNTEAFF.

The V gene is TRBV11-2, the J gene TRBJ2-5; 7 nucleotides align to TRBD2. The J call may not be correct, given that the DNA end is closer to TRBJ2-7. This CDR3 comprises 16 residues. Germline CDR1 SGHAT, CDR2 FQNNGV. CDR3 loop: CASSVGRTRRNYEQYF. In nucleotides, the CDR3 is TGTGCCAGCAGCGTAGGTCGGACTAGGAGAAACTACGAGCAGTACTTC.

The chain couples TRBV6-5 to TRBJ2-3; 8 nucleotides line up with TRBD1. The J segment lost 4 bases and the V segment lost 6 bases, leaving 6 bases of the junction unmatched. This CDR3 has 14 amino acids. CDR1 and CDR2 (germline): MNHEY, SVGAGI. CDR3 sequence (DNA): TGTGCCAGCAGCCTCGACAGGGGTGCAGATACGCAGTATTTT. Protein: CASSLDRGADTQYF.

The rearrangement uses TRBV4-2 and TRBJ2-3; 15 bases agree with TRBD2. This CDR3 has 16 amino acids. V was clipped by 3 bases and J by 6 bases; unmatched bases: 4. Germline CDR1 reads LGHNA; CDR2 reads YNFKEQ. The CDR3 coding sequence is TGTGCCAGCAGCCAGCACGGGACTAGCGGGGGGGATACGCAGTATTTT. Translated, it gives CASSQHGTSGGDTQYF.

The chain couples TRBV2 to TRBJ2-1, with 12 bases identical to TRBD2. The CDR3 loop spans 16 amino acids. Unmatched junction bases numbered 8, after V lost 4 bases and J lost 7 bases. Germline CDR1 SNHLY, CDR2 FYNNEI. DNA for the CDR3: TGTGCCAGCAGTGCTCTACTAGCGGGGGGAGGTAATGAGCAGTTCTTC. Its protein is CASSALLAGGGNEQFF. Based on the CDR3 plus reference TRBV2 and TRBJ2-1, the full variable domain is EPEVTQTPSHQVTQMGQEVILRCVPISNHLYFYWYRQILGQKVEFLVSFYNNEISEKSEIFDDQFSVERPDGSNFTLKIRSTKLEDSAMYFCASSALLAGGGNEQFFGPGTRLTVL.

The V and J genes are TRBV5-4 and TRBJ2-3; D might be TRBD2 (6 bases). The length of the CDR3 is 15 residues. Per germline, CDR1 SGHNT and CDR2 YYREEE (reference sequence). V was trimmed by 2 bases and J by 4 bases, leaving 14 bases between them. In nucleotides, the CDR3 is TGTGCCAGCAGCTTTGGGGGGAGTGGCGCAGATACGCAGTATTTT. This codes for CASSFGGSGADTQYF.

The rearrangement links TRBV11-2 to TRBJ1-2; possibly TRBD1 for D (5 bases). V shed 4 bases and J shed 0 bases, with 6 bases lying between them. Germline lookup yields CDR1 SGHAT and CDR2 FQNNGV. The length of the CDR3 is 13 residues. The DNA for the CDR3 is TGTGCCAGCAGCTCACAGGCTAACTATGGCTACACCTTC. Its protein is CASSSQANYGYTF.

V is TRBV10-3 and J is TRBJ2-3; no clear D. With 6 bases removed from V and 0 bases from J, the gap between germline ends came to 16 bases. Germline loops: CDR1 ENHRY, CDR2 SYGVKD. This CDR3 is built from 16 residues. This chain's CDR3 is CAIRRNYTTSTDTQYF. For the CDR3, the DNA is TGTGCCATCAGGAGGAACTATACTACTAGCACAGATACGCAGTATTTT.

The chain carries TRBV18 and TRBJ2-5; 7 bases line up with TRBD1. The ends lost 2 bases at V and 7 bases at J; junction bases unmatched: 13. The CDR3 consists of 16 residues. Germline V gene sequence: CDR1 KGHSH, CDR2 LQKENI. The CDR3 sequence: CASSPNRQGVDGTQYF. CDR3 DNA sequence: TGTGCCAGCTCACCAAACCGGCAGGGGGTGGACGGGACCCAGTACTTC.

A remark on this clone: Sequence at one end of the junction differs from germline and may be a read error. The CDR3 sequence is CASREGTGGRYGYTF. The CDR3 DNA is TGTGCCAGCAGGGAAGGGACAGGGGGGCGGTATGGCTACACCTTC. This sequence joins TRBV2 and TRBJ1-2, with 11 bases matching TRBD1. The germline CDR1 and CDR2 sequences are SNHLY and FYNNEI. The CDR3 has 15 amino acids.

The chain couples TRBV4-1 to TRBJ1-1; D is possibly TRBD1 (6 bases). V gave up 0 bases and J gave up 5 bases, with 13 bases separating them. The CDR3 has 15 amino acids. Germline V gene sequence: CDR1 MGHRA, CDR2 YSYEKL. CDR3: CASSQDEGEGTEAFF. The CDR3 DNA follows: TGCGCCAGCAGCCAAGACGAGGGGGAGGGAACTGAAGCTTTCTTT.

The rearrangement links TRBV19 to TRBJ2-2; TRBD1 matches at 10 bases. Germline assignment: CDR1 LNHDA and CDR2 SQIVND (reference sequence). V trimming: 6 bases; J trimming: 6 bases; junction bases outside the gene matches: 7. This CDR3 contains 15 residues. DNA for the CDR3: TGTGCCAGTAGGTCCGGGACAGGGGTCCCCGGGGAGCTGTTTTTT. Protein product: CASRSGTGVPGELFF.

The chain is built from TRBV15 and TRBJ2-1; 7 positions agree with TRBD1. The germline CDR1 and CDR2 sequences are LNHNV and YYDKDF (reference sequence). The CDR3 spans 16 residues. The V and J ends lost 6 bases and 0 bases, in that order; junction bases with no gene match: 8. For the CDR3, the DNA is TGTGCCACCAGTCTAAACCGGGACAGCTCCTACAATGAGCAGTTCTTC. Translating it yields CATSLNRDSSYNEQFF.

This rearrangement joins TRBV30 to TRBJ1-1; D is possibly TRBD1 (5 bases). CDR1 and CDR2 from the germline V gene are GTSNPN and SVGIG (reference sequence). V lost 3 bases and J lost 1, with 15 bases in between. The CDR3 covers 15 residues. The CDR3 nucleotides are TGTGCCTGGAGCGCCCACAGGAGAGAGAACACTGAAGCTTTCTTT. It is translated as CAWSAHRRENTEAFF.

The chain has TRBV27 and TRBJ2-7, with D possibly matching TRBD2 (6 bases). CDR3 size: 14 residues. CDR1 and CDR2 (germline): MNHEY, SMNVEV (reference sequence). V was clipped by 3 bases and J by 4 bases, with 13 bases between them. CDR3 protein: CASSFVGGAYEQYF. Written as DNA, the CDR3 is TGTGCCAGCAGTTTCGTAGGAGGGGCGTACGAGCAGTACTTC.

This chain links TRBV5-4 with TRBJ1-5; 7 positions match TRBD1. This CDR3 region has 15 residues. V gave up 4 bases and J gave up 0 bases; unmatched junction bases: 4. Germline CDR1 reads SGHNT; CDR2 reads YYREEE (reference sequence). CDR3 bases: TGTGCCAGCAGCCCAGACAGGGATAGCAATCAGCCCCAGCATTTT. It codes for CASSPDRDSNQPQHF.